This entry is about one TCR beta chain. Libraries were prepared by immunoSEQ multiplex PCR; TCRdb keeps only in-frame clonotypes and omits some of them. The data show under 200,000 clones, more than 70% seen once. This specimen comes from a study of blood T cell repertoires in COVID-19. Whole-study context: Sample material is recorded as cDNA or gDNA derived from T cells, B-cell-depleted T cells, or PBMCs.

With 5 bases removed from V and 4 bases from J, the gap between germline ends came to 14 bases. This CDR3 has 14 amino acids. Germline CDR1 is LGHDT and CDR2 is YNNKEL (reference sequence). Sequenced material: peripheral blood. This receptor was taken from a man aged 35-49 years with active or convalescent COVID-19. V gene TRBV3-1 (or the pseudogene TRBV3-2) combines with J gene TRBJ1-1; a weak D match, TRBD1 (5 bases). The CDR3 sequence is CASSKQDLFTEAFF. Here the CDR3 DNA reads TGTGCCAGCAGCAAACAGGATTTGTTCACTGAAGCTTTCTTT.